Listed below are T cell receptor beta chains from one sample, sequenced in a study of naive and memory T cell subsets. One entry per CDR3 protein, called by TCRdb with MiXCR from the UMI-ligation and nested PCR reads. The repertoire has some 82,000 distinct CDR3 sequences, about 10% of them found once; the top ten carry 0.95% to 1.5%. Input material: naive CD8+ T cells from blood. The receptor source for this set is a human donor in good health. The CDR3 runs from the conserved cysteine through the conserved F or W. The D gene is left open where the match is weak. Clone size is shown for a subset of rows, as once, few, many or a class of expanded clone.

abundance: many
d_gene: NA
j_gene: TRBJ2-6
v_gene: TRBV12-3/TRBV12-4
CDR3aa: CASSLWGFGANVLTF
CDR3nt: TGTGCCAGCAGTTTATGGGGGTTCGGGGCCAACGTCCTGACTTTC

abundance: NA
d_gene: TRBD1
j_gene: TRBJ2-7
v_gene: TRBV4-1
CDR3aa: CASSQETGAREQYF
CDR3nt: TGCGCCAGCAGCCAAGAGACAGGGGCGCGAGAGCAGTACTTC

abundance: NA
d_gene: NA
j_gene: TRBJ2-3
v_gene: TRBV7-2
CDR3aa: CASSLGTLALTDTQYF
CDR3nt: TGTGCCAGCAGCTTAGGGACGCTAGCCCTCACAGATACGCAGTATTTT

abundance: NA
d_gene: TRBD1
j_gene: TRBJ1-1
v_gene: TRBV25-1
CDR3aa: CASSESWTGHTEAFF
CDR3nt: TGTGCCAGCAGTGAATCGTGGACAGGGCACACTGAAGCTTTCTTT

abundance: many
d_gene: NA
j_gene: TRBJ2-1
v_gene: TRBV10-2
CDR3aa: CASSDASEAYNEQFF
CDR3nt: TGCGCCAGCAGTGACGCCTCAGAGGCCTACAATGAGCAGTTCTTC

abundance: many
d_gene: NA
j_gene: TRBJ2-1
v_gene: TRBV29-1
CDR3aa: CSAPRGAGDEQFF
CDR3nt: TGCAGCGCGCCCAGGGGCGCGGGGGATGAGCAGTTCTTC

abundance: many
d_gene: NA
j_gene: TRBJ1-2
v_gene: TRBV5-5
CDR3aa: CASSLGQGNYGYTF
CDR3nt: TGTGCCAGCAGCTTAGGGCAGGGTAACTATGGCTACACCTTC

abundance: NA
d_gene: TRBD2
j_gene: TRBJ2-3
v_gene: TRBV5-4
CDR3aa: CASSSSGSGADTQYF
CDR3nt: TGTGCCAGCAGTTCTAGCGGGAGTGGTGCAGATACGCAGTATTTT

abundance: NA
d_gene: TRBD2
j_gene: TRBJ2-3
v_gene: TRBV9
CDR3aa: CASSAGGGFTDTQYF
CDR3nt: TGTGCCAGCAGCGCGGGGGGGGGCTTCACAGATACGCAGTATTTT

abundance: many
d_gene: NA
j_gene: TRBJ2-1
v_gene: TRBV15
CDR3aa: CATSRDRTGGQFF
CDR3nt: TGTGCCACCAGCAGAGATCGCACTGGTGGGCAGTTCTTC

abundance: many
d_gene: NA
j_gene: TRBJ2-1
v_gene: TRBV20-1
CDR3aa: CSARFASGHYNEQFF
CDR3nt: TGCAGTGCTAGATTTGCCAGCGGCCATTACAATGAGCAGTTCTTC

abundance: NA
d_gene: TRBD1
j_gene: TRBJ2-7
v_gene: TRBV4-1
CDR3aa: CASSLFGGQGLNEQYF
CDR3nt: TGCGCCAGCAGCCTCTTCGGAGGACAGGGTTTGAACGAGCAGTACTTC

abundance: many
d_gene: NA
j_gene: TRBJ2-3
v_gene: TRBV20-1
CDR3aa: CSARGLVEGTSTDTQYF
CDR3nt: TGCAGTGCTAGGGGCTTGGTGGAGGGTACTAGTACAGATACGCAGTATTTT

abundance: NA
d_gene: TRBD1
j_gene: TRBJ2-7
v_gene: TRBV14
CDR3aa: CASSHWDSKSYEQYF
CDR3nt: TGTGCCAGCAGCCACTGGGACAGCAAGTCTTACGAGCAGTACTTC

abundance: few
d_gene: TRBD1
j_gene: TRBJ2-7
v_gene: TRBV23-1
CDR3aa: CASQQPEMPTGDSYEQYF
CDR3nt: TGCGCCAGCCAACAACCGGAGATGCCGACAGGGGATTCCTACGAGCAGTACTTC

abundance: many
d_gene: TRBD1
j_gene: TRBJ1-1
v_gene: TRBV27
CDR3aa: CASSLGQMNTEAFF
CDR3nt: TGTGCCAGCAGTTTGGGACAGATGAACACTGAAGCTTTCTTT

abundance: few
d_gene: NA
j_gene: TRBJ2-2
v_gene: TRBV9
CDR3aa: CASSVASGELFF
CDR3nt: TGTGCCAGCAGCGTAGCGAGCGGGGAGCTGTTTTTT

abundance: many
d_gene: NA
j_gene: TRBJ2-5
v_gene: TRBV5-4
CDR3aa: CASSLRLDQETQYF
CDR3nt: TGTGCCAGCAGCCTCCGACTAGACCAAGAGACCCAGTACTTC

abundance: few
d_gene: NA
j_gene: TRBJ1-3
v_gene: TRBV12-3/TRBV12-4
CDR3aa: CASSLSGNTIYF
CDR3nt: TGTGCCAGCAGTCTCTCTGGAAACACCATATATTTT

abundance: NA
d_gene: NA
j_gene: TRBJ2-5
v_gene: TRBV7-6
CDR3aa: CASSLGTVGRETQYF
CDR3nt: TGTGCCAGCAGCTTAGGCACCGTGGGGCGGGAGACCCAGTACTTC

abundance: few
d_gene: TRBD2
j_gene: TRBJ2-1
v_gene: TRBV6-2/TRBV6-3
CDR3aa: CASSYGLAGGNEQFF
CDR3nt: TGTGCCAGCAGTTACGGACTAGCGGGAGGGAATGAGCAGTTCTTC

abundance: NA
d_gene: NA
j_gene: TRBJ1-5
v_gene: TRBV15
CDR3aa: CATRKVSGNQPQHF
CDR3nt: TGTGCCACGCGGAAGGTCTCGGGCAATCAGCCCCAGCATTTT

abundance: NA
d_gene: NA
j_gene: TRBJ2-7
v_gene: TRBV7-9
CDR3aa: CASSLDLGMRPYEQYF
CDR3nt: TGTGCCAGCAGCTTAGATCTGGGGATGCGGCCCTACGAGCAGTACTTC

abundance: few
d_gene: TRBD2
j_gene: TRBJ2-1
v_gene: TRBV27
CDR3aa: CASRGPGLASYNEQFF
CDR3nt: TGTGCCAGCCGAGGTCCGGGACTAGCGTCATACAATGAGCAGTTCTTC

abundance: few
d_gene: NA
j_gene: TRBJ2-2
v_gene: TRBV9
CDR3aa: CASSKQGGVTGELFF
CDR3nt: TGTGCCAGCAGCAAACAGGGAGGGGTCACCGGGGAGCTGTTTTTT

abundance: few
d_gene: TRBD2
j_gene: TRBJ2-1
v_gene: TRBV20-1
CDR3aa: CSARKIAGGPRYNEQFF
CDR3nt: TGCAGTGCTAGAAAAATAGCGGGAGGGCCTCGGTACAATGAGCAGTTCTTC

abundance: many
d_gene: NA
j_gene: TRBJ2-6
v_gene: TRBV29-1
CDR3aa: CRSRRGETGANVLTF
CDR3nt: TGCAGGTCCAGAAGGGGAGAGACTGGGGCCAACGTCCTGACTTTC

abundance: few
d_gene: NA
j_gene: TRBJ2-7
v_gene: TRBV7-2
CDR3aa: CASSLGTGHYEQYF
CDR3nt: TGTGCCAGCAGCTTAGGGACGGGACACTACGAGCAGTACTTC

abundance: few
d_gene: NA
j_gene: TRBJ2-7
v_gene: TRBV27
CDR3aa: CASSPATSAEQYF
CDR3nt: TGTGCCAGCAGTCCGGCCACTAGTGCCGAGCAGTACTTC

abundance: many
d_gene: NA
j_gene: TRBJ2-6
v_gene: TRBV12-3/TRBV12-4
CDR3aa: CASSLGVSGANVLTF
CDR3nt: TGTGCCAGCAGTTTAGGGGTCTCTGGGGCCAACGTCCTGACTTTC

abundance: many
d_gene: NA
j_gene: TRBJ1-3
v_gene: TRBV4-2
CDR3aa: CASSQEAGSSGNTIYF
CDR3nt: TGTGCCAGCAGCCAAGAAGCAGGATCCTCTGGAAACACCATATATTTT

abundance: NA
d_gene: NA
j_gene: TRBJ2-7
v_gene: TRBV11-2
CDR3aa: CASSLGLEVKYF
CDR3nt: TGTGCCAGCAGCTTAGGCCTCGAAGTCAAGTACTTC

abundance: few
d_gene: NA
j_gene: TRBJ2-5
v_gene: TRBV7-9
CDR3aa: CASSGPEYQETQYF
CDR3nt: TGTGCCAGCAGCGGCCCGGAATACCAAGAGACCCAGTACTTC

abundance: NA
d_gene: NA
j_gene: TRBJ2-3
v_gene: TRBV27
CDR3aa: CASKGDVGTDTQYF
CDR3nt: TGTGCCAGCAAAGGGGATGTGGGCACAGATACGCAGTATTTT

abundance: NA
d_gene: TRBD1
j_gene: TRBJ1-3
v_gene: TRBV28
CDR3aa: CASTPFDREAGNTIYF
CDR3nt: TGTGCCAGCACCCCCTTCGACAGGGAAGCTGGAAACACCATATATTTT

abundance: few
d_gene: NA
j_gene: TRBJ2-1
v_gene: TRBV15
CDR3aa: CASTLSRGAYNEQFF
CDR3nt: TGTGCCTCCACCCTGTCGAGGGGAGCCTACAATGAGCAGTTCTTC

abundance: many
d_gene: TRBD2
j_gene: TRBJ2-3
v_gene: TRBV11-1
CDR3aa: CASSPERGASTDTQYF
CDR3nt: TGTGCCAGCAGCCCTGAGCGGGGGGCTAGCACAGATACGCAGTATTTT

abundance: NA
d_gene: TRBD2
j_gene: TRBJ2-5
v_gene: TRBV13
CDR3aa: CASSLGLGAGGETQYF
CDR3nt: TGTGCCAGCAGCTTAGGCCTAGGAGCGGGAGGGGAGACCCAGTACTTC

abundance: NA
d_gene: NA
j_gene: TRBJ2-7
v_gene: TRBV4-1
CDR3aa: CASSQDLTVREQYF
CDR3nt: TGCGCCAGCAGCCAAGATCTCACGGTGCGGGAGCAGTACTTC

abundance: NA
d_gene: TRBD2
j_gene: TRBJ2-5
v_gene: TRBV7-2
CDR3aa: CASSATSGRGETQYF
CDR3nt: TGTGCCAGCAGCGCGACTAGCGGGAGGGGGGAGACCCAGTACTTC

abundance: NA
d_gene: NA
j_gene: TRBJ2-1
v_gene: TRBV20-1
CDR3aa: CSAREARTWNEQFF
CDR3nt: TGCAGTGCTAGAGAAGCCAGGACGTGGAATGAGCAGTTCTTC